These 11 T cell receptor beta chains share one sample of origin, sequenced in a study of response to subunit inactivated influenza vaccine. TCRdb itself ran the RT-PCR reads through MiXCR, one entry per CDR3 protein. The data contain around 200,000 distinct CDR3 sequences, about a tenth of them singletons. The sequenced sample was non-naive T cells sorted from PBMCs, obtained on the day of vaccination. All receptors derive from a man aged 50-59 years who received an inactivated influenza vaccine.

This chain links TRBV7-8 with TRBJ2-2, with D unresolved. The CDR3 totals 13 residues. The germline CDR1 and CDR2 sequences are SGHVS and FQNEAQ. Trimming removed 2 bases from V and 6 bases from J, with 7 bases in between. CDR3 amino acids: CASSLMQSGELFF. CDR3 DNA sequence: TGTGCCAGCAGCTTAATGCAGTCCGGGGAGCTGTTTTTT.

The chain combines TRBV5-1 with TRBJ1-2, with no clear D. The germline CDR1 and CDR2 sequences are SGHRS and YFSETQ. The CDR3 covers 15 residues. V lost 4 bases and J lost 8, with 21 bases in between. The CDR3 reads CASSARRLGIEGYTF. The CDR3 coding sequence is TGCGCCAGCAGCGCTCGACGACTGGGTATCGAGGGCTACACCTTC.

This clonotype showed up just a few times. The chain is built from TRBV20-1 and TRBJ2-7, with 8 bases aligning to TRBD1. The CDR3 extends over 14 amino acids. The germline CDR1 and CDR2 sequences are DFQATT and SNEGSKA (reference sequence). The V gene end was trimmed by 3 bases and the J gene end by 4 bases; junction bases not matched to a gene: 8. The CDR3 region is CSASIAGGAYEQYF. The CDR3 DNA reads as TGCAGTGCTAGCATCGCAGGGGGCGCTTACGAGCAGTACTTC.

This clonotype was recorded at least ten times. The chain is built from TRBV20-1 and TRBJ1-1, with a tentative D call TRBD1 (6 bases). CDR1 DFQATT and CDR2 SNEGSKA come from the germline V gene (reference sequence). The CDR3 sequence is 14 residues long. The ends were cut back, 2 bases at V and 0 bases at J, with 10 bases in the middle. CDR3 coding DNA: TGCAGTGCTAGACGGAGGGGGGTGAACACTGAAGCTTTCTTT. Protein sequence: CSARRRGVNTEAFF.

This clonotype showed up many times. The chain has TRBV20-1 and TRBJ1-5; a possible D gene is TRBD1 (6 bases). Germline lookup yields CDR1 DFQATT and CDR2 SNEGSKA (reference sequence). Trimming took off 6 bases at V and 2 bases at J, with 17 bases between the two ends. This CDR3 region has 15 residues. The CDR3 protein is CSAPQRGGGNQPQHF. As DNA, the CDR3 is TGCAGTGCGCCTCAAAGAGGGGGAGGCAATCAGCCCCAGCATTTT.

The V call is TRBV9, the J call TRBJ2-3, with 13 bases lining up with TRBD2. J was trimmed by 1 base and V by 3 bases; bases with no gene match: 5. CDR1 is SGDLS, CDR2 YYNGEE, per germline. This CDR3 contains 17 residues. CDR3 protein: CASSALLAGGRTDTQYF. DNA for the CDR3: TGTGCCAGCAGCGCCTTACTAGCGGGGGGGCGCACAGATACGCAGTATTTT.

J is TRBJ2-3 and V is TRBV7-9, with unresolved D. With 0 bases removed from V and 4 bases from J, the gap between germline ends came to 8 bases. Germline V gene data show CDR1 as SEHNR and CDR2 as FQNEAQ (reference sequence). This CDR3 region has 14 residues. In DNA form, the CDR3 reads TGTGCCAGCAGCTTAGCAGGGTTCCCAGATACGCAGTATTTT. Translated: CASSLAGFPDTQYF.

This chain uses TRBV20-1 with TRBJ2-5, with TRBD1 matching 7 bases. The CDR3 is made up of 12 amino acids. J gave up 4 bases and V 5 bases, and 4 bases lay outside the gene matches. Looked up from germline, CDR1 is DFQATT and CDR2 is SNEGSKA (reference sequence). For the CDR3, the DNA is TGCAGTGCTGGAAGACAGGGAGAGACCCAGTACTTC. Amino acid sequence: CSAGRQGETQYF.

This rearrangement joins TRBV5-1 to TRBJ2-5; TRBD2 aligns across 9 bases. From germline, CDR1 is SGHRS and CDR2 YFSETQ. CDR3 size: 16 residues. V trimming: 1 base; J trimming: 5 bases; junction bases outside the gene matches: 9. The CDR3 region has the DNA TGCGCCAGCAGCTTGAACTCCGGGACTAGCCTCGAGACCCAGTACTTC. This translates into CASSLNSGTSLETQYF.

This clonotype was recorded a few times. The chain carries TRBV28 and TRBJ2-3; 7 bases match TRBD1. This CDR3 contains 20 residues. Trimming removed 6 bases from V and 6 bases from J; junction bases left unmatched: 27. Germline V gene lookup returns CDR1 MDHEN and CDR2 SYDVKM. Here the CDR3 reads CASRSDRVTKEASTMDTQYF. The CDR3 DNA sequence: TGTGCCAGCAGATCCGACAGGGTAACCAAAGAGGCTAGCACTATGGATACGCAGTATTTT.

The V gene is TRBV20-1, the J gene TRBJ2-7; 7 nucleotides align to TRBD2. Germline CDR1 reads DFQATT; CDR2 reads SNEGSKA (reference sequence). J was trimmed by 3 bases and V by 6 bases; bases with no gene match: 14. The CDR3 spans 15 residues. CDR3 amino acids: CSAPSAGAGFYEQYF. The CDR3 DNA reads as TGCAGTGCCCCCTCGGCGGGAGCCGGGTTCTACGAGCAGTACTTC.